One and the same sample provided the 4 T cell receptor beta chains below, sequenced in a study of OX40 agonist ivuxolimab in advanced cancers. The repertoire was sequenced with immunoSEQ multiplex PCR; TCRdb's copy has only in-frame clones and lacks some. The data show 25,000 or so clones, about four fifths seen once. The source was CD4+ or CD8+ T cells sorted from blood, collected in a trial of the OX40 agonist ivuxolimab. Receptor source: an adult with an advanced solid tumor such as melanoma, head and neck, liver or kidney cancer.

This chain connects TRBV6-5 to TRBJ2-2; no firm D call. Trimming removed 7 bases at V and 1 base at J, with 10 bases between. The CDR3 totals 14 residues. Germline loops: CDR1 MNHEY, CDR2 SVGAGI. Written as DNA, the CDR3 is TGTGCCAGCAAAAGGACGGGGAACACCGGGGAGCTGTTTTTT. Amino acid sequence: CASKRTGNTGELFF.

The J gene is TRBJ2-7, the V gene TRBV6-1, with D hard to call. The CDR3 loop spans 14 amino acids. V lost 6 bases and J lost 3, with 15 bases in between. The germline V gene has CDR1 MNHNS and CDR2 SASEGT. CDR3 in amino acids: CASSPEDGLYEQYF. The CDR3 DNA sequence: TGTGCCAGCAGCCCCGAAGACGGCCTCTACGAGCAGTACTTC.

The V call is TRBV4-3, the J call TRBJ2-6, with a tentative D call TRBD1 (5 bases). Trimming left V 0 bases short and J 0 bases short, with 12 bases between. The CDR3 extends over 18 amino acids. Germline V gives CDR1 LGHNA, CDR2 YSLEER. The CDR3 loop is CASSQDQDTRSGANVLTF. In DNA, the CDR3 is TGCGCCAGCAGCCAAGATCAGGACACCCGCTCTGGGGCCAACGTCCTGACTTTC.

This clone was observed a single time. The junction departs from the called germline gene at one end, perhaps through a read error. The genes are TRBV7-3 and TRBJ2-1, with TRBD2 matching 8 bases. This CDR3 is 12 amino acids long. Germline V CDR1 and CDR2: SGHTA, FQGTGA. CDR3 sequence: CASSPGGGLGVF. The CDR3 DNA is TGTGCCAGCAGCCCCGGGGGGGGGTTAGGAGTCTTC. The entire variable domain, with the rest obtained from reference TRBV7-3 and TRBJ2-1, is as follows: GAGVSQTPSNKVTEKGKYVELRCDPISGHTALYWYRQSLGQGPEFLIYFQGTGAADDSGLPNDRFFAVRPEGSVSTLKIQRTERGDSAVYLCASSPGGGLGVFGPGTRLTVL.